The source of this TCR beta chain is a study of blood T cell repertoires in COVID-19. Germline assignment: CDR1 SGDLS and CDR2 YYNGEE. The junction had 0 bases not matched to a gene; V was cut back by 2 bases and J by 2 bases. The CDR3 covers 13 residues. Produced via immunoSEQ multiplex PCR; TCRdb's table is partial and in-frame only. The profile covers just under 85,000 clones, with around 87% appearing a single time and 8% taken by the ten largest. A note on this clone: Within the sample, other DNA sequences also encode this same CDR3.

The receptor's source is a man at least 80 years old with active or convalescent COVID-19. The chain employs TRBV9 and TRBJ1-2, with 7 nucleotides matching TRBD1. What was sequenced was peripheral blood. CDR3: CASSVGQNYGYTF. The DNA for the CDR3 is TGTGCCAGCAGCGTGGGACAGAACTATGGCTACACCTTC.